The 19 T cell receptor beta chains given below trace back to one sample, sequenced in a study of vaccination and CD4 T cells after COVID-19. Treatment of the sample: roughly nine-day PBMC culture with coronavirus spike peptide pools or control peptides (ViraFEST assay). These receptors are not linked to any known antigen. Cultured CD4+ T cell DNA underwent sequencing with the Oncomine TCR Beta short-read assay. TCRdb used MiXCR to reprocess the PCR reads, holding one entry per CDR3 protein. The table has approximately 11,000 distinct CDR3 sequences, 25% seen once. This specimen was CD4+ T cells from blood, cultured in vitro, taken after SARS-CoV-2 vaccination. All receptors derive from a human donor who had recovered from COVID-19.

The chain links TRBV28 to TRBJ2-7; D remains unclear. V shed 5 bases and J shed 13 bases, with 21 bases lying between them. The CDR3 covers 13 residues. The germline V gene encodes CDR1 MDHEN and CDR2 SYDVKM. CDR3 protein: CASSPTRPTLGYF. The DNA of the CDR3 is TGTGCCAGCAGTCCCACCCGGCCCACCCTTGGTTACTTC.

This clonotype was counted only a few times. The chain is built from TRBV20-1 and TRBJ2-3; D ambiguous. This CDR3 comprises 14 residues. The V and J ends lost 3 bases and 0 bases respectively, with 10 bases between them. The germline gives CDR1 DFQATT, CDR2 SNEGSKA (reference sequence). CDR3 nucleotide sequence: TGCAGTGCTAGTACGTTCTCTAGCACAGATACGCAGTATTTT. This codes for CSASTFSSTDTQYF.

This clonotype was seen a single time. The CDR3 nucleotides read TGCGCCAGCAGCTTGGTCCCTGGGGCCAACGTCCTGACTTTC. Its protein is CASSLVPGANVLTF. The chain uses TRBV5-1 and TRBJ2-6; D uncertain. Germline V lookup: CDR1 SGHRS, CDR2 YFSETQ. V lost 0 bases, J lost 2 bases, and 3 bases lay in between. The CDR3 extends over 14 amino acids.

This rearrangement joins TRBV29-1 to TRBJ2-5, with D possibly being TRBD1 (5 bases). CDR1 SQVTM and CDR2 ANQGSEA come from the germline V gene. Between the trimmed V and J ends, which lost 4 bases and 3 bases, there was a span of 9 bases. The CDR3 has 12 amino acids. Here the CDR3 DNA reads TGCAGCGTTGGGAGCAGGGAAGAGACCCAGTACTTC. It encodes CSVGSREETQYF.

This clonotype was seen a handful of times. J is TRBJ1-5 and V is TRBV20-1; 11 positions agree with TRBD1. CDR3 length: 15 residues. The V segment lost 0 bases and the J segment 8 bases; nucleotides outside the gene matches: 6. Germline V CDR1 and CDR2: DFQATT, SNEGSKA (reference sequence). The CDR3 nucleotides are TGCAGTGCTAGAGAGGACAGGGGGCTTTGGGAGCCCCAGCATTTT. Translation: CSAREDRGLWEPQHF.

The CDR3: CASSLGRFGTGGNEQFF. CDR3 nucleotides: TGTGCCAGCAGCTTAGGACGTTTCGGGACAGGGGGCAATGAGCAGTTCTTC. The chain employs TRBV11-3 and TRBJ2-1, with 11 positions matching TRBD1. V lost 1 base to trimming and J lost 6 bases; unmatched junction nucleotides: 8. The CDR3 runs to 17 residues. Germline loops: CDR1 SGHNT, CDR2 YENEEA.

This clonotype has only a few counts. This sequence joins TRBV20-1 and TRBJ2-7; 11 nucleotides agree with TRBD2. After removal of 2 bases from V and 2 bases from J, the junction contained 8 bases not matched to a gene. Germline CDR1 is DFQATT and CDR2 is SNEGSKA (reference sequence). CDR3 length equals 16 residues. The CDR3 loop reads CSARTAGLAGPYEQYF. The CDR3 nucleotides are TGCAGTGCTAGAACCGCCGGACTAGCGGGCCCCTACGAGCAGTACTTC.

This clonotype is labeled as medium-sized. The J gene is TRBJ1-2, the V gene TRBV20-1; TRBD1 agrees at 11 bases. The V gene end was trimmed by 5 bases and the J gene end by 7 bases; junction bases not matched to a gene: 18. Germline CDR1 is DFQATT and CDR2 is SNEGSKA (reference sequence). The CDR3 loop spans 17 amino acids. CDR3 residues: CSAEFPGQGVSRTGYTF. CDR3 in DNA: TGCAGTGCTGAGTTTCCGGGACAGGGGGTTTCCAGGACTGGCTACACCTTC.

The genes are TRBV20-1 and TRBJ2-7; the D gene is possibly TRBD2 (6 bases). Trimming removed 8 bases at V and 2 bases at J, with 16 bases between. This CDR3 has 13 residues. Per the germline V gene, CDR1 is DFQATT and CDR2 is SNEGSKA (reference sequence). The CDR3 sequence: CSCALLAAYEQYF. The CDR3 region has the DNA TGCAGTTGTGCTTTACTAGCCGCCTACGAGCAGTACTTC.

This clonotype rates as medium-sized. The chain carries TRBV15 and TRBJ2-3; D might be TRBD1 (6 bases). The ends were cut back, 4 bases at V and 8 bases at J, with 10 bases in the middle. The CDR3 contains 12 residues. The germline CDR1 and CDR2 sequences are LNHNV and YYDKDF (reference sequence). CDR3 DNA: TGTGCCACCAGCACAGGGGTGGGTACGCAGTATTTT. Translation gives CATSTGVGTQYF.

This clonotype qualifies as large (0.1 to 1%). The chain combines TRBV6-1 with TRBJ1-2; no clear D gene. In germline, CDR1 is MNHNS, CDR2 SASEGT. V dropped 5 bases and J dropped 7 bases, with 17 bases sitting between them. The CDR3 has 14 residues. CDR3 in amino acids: CASSLSSRSGGYTF. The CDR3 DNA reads TGTGCCAGCAGTCTTAGCAGTCGGTCTGGTGGCTACACCTTC.

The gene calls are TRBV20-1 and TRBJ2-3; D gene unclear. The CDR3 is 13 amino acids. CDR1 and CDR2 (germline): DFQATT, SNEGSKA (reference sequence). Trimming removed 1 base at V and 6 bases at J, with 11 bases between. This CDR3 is CSARGGGLDTQYF. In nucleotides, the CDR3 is TGCAGTGCTAGAGGTGGTGGGTTGGATACGCAGTATTTT.

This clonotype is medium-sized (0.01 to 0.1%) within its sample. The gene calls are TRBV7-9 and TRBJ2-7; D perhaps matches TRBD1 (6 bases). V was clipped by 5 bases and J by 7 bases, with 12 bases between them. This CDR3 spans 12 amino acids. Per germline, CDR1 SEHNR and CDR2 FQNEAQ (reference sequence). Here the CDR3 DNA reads TGTGCCAGCAGCCCCGGGACATCGGAGCAGTACTTC. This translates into CASSPGTSEQYF.

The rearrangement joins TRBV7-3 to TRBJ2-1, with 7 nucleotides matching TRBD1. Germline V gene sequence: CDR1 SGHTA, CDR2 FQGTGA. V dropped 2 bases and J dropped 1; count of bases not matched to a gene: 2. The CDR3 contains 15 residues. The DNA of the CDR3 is TGTGCCAGCAGCTTATCGGGACAGTCCTACAATGAGCAGTTCTTC. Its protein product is CASSLSGQSYNEQFF. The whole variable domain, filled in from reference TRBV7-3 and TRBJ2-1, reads GAGVSQTPSNKVTEKGKYVELRCDPISGHTALYWYRQSLGQGPEFLIYFQGTGAADDSGLPNDRFFAVRPEGSVSTLKIQRTERGDSAVYLCASSLSGQSYNEQFFGPGTRLTVL.

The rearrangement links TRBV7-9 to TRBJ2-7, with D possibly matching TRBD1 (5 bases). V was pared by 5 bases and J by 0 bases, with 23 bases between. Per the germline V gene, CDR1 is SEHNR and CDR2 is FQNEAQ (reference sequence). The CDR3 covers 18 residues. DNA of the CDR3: TGTGCCAGCAGCCAGACAGCAAAAGCTCGACGGAGCTCCTACGAGCAGTACTTC. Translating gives CASSQTAKARRSSYEQYF.

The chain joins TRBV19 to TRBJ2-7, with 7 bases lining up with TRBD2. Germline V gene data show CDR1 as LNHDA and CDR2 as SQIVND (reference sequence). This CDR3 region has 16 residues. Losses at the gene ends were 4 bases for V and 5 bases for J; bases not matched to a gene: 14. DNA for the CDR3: TGTGCCAGTAGTACTCCGTCGGGGGGTCTTCGTAACGAGCAGTACTTC. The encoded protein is CASSTPSGGLRNEQYF.

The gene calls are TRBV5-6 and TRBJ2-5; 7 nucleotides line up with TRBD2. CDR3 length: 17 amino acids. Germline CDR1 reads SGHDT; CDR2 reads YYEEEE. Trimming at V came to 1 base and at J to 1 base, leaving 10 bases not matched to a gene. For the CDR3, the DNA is TGTGCCAGCAGCTTGAGGGCTAGCGGCATATCCCAAGAGACCCAGTACTTC. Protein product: CASSLRASGISQETQYF.

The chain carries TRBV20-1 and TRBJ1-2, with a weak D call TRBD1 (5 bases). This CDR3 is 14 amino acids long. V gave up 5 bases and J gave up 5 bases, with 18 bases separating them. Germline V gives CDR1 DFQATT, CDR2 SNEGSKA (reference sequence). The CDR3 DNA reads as TGCAGTGCTGGGGGGGAATTAGCCGTGTATGGCTACACCTTC. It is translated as CSAGGELAVYGYTF.

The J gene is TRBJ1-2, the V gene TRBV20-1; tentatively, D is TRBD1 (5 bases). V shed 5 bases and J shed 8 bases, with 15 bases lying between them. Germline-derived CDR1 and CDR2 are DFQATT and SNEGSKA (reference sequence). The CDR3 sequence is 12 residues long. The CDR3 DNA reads TGCAGTGCTGGGGGTGCGACTGGGGGCTACACCTTC. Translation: CSAGGATGGYTF.